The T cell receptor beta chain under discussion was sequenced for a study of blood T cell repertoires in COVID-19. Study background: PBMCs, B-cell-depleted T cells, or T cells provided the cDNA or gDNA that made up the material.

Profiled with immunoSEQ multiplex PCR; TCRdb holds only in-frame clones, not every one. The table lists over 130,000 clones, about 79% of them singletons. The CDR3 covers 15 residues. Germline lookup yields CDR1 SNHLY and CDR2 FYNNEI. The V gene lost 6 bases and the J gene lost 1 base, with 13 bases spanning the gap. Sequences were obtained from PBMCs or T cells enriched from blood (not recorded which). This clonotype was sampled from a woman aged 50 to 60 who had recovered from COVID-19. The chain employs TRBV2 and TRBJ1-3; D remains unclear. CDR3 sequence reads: CASSPAGYSGNTIYF. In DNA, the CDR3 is TGTGCCAGCAGCCCCGCCGGGTATTCTGGAAACACCATATATTTT.